The 11 T cell receptor beta chains given below trace back to one sample, sequenced in a study of blood T cell repertoires in COVID-19. Clones were sequenced by immunoSEQ multiplex PCR, and TCRdb holds only the in-frame ones, with some missing. Of fewer than 85,000 clones listed, approximately 78% were seen once; the top ten hold nearly 5%. Input material: peripheral blood. The receptors originated from an elderly woman with active or convalescent COVID-19.

The chain employs TRBV4-2 and TRBJ2-3; 8 positions match TRBD2. Germline loops: CDR1 LGHNA, CDR2 YNFKEQ. The CDR3 extends over 14 amino acids. V gave up 4 bases and J gave up 4 bases; unmatched junction bases: 4. CDR3 loop: CASSRSGNADTQYF. The CDR3 coding sequence is TGTGCCAGCAGCCGTAGCGGGAATGCAGATACGCAGTATTTT.

This chain connects TRBV18 to TRBJ2-7; no clear D gene. V was pared by 1 base and J by 3 bases, with 13 bases between. The CDR3 contains 15 residues. In germline, CDR1 is KGHSH, CDR2 LQKENI. This chain's CDR3 is CASSPLEPPDYEQYF. The CDR3 DNA follows: TGTGCCAGCTCACCACTGGAGCCGCCTGACTACGAGCAGTACTTC.

The DNA for the CDR3 is TGTGCCAGCAGTGAATCGGGGGGAGCGGTTGTGCAGTTCTTC. Residues: CASSESGGAVVQFF. The rearrangement uses TRBV6-1 and TRBJ2-1, with 7 bases that match TRBD2. CDR3 length equals 14 residues. The germline CDR1 and CDR2 sequences are MNHNS and SASEGT. With 2 bases clipped from V and 12 bases from J, the junction kept 10 bases outside the gene matches.

The chain has TRBV3-1 (or the pseudogene TRBV3-2) and TRBJ1-3; D may be TRBD1 (6 bases). Trimming shortened V by 4 bases and J by 4 bases, and 14 bases separated the two germline ends. There are 15 residues in the CDR3. Germline assignment: CDR1 LGHDT and CDR2 YNNKEL (reference sequence). The CDR3 here is CASSPPQGLGNTIYF. The CDR3 coding sequence is TGTGCCAGCAGCCCTCCCCAGGGGCTCGGAAACACCATATATTTT.

The chain employs TRBV14 and TRBJ2-7; 7 positions agree with TRBD1. This CDR3 is 15 amino acids long. The germline V gene has CDR1 SGHDN and CDR2 FVKESK. The J segment lost 3 bases and the V segment lost 4 bases, leaving 9 bases of the junction unmatched. The CDR3, as DNA: TGTGCCAGCAGCCCTTTGGGGACAGTGATCTACGAGCAGTACTTC. Encoded protein: CASSPLGTVIYEQYF.

This chain links TRBV7-9 with TRBJ2-7; the D gene is possibly TRBD1 (6 bases). This CDR3 has 14 residues. Trimming shortened V by 5 bases and J by 7 bases, and 18 bases separated the two germline ends. Per germline, CDR1 SEHNR and CDR2 FQNEAQ (reference sequence). The CDR3 region has the DNA TGTGCCAGCAGCGATGACAGGAGTTCGTGGGAGCAGTACTTC. This gives the protein CASSDDRSSWEQYF. Based on the CDR3 plus reference TRBV7-9 and TRBJ2-7, the full variable domain is DTGVSQNPRHKITKRGQNVTFRCDPISEHNRLYWYRQTLGQGPEFLTYFQNEAQLEKSRLLSDRFSAERPKGSFSTLEIQRTEQGDSAMYLCASSDDRSSWEQYFGPGTRLTVT.

V usage is TRBV7-9 and J usage is TRBJ2-2, with 9 bases matching TRBD1. Germline CDR1 SEHNR, CDR2 FQNEAQ (reference sequence). The CDR3 spans 16 residues. Trimming took 2 bases from V and 2 from J; bases not matched to a gene: 3. CDR3 sequence (DNA): TGTGCCAGCAGCTTATGGACAGGGGTCAACACCGGGGAGCTGTTTTTT. Protein: CASSLWTGVNTGELFF.

This clone was seen once. The chain couples TRBV2 to TRBJ1-2; the D is unclear. CDR3 length: 11 amino acids. In germline, CDR1 is SNHLY, CDR2 FYNNEI. V was cut by 10 bases and J by 7 bases, with 13 bases left in between. The CDR3 sequence: CAIRRSIGYTF. For the CDR3, the DNA is TGTGCCATCAGACGGTCTATTGGCTACACCTTC.

The V gene is TRBV28, the J gene TRBJ1-1, with 7 bases that match TRBD1. Germline V gene data show CDR1 as MDHEN and CDR2 as SYDVKM. The CDR3 runs 13 residues. The trim removed 2 bases at V and 8 bases at J, leaving 5 bases unmatched. In DNA form, the CDR3 reads TGTGCCAGCAGTTTACAGGGGGGCGCAGAAGCTTTCTTT. This encodes CASSLQGGAEAFF. Looking up the rest from reference TRBV28 and TRBJ1-1 gives the full variable domain: DVKVTQSSRYLVKRTGEKVFLECVQDMDHENMFWYRQDPGLGLRLIYFSYDVKMKEKGDIPEGYSVSREKKERFSLILESASTNQTSMYLCASSLQGGAEAFFGQGTRLTVV.

J is TRBJ2-7 and V is TRBV27; TRBD1 matches at 7 bases. CDR1 and CDR2 from the germline V gene are MNHEY and SMNVEV (reference sequence). CDR3 length: 14 residues. Trimming cost V 10 bases and J 6 bases; bases outside gene matches: 15. The chain's CDR3 is CATLLHTGASEQYF. Written as DNA, the CDR3 is TGTGCCACTCTTCTCCACACAGGGGCTAGCGAGCAGTACTTC.

V and J are TRBV5-1 and TRBJ2-7; TRBD2 matches 11 bases. V lost 0 bases, J lost 2 bases, and 7 bases stayed unmatched. The V gene's germline CDR1 is SGHRS and CDR2 YFSETQ. The CDR3 totals 17 residues. CDR3 protein: CASSLAVTSGVPYEQYF. In DNA, the CDR3 is TGCGCCAGCAGCTTGGCCGTGACTAGCGGGGTACCCTACGAGCAGTACTTC.